This TCR beta chain was captured by sequencing in a study of identical twins listed by TCRdb under 2016. For the study in its entirety: The study deep-sequenced TCR alpha and beta repertoires from monozygotic twins, unrelated adults of various ages and cord blood to test whether fetal clonotypes persist. To rule out contamination, replicate twin experiments were performed at different times with different library preparation protocols. Results the study describes overall, beyond this receptor: In beta out-of-frame sequences, excess twin sharing was weaker, because having fewer shared sequences lowered the signal-to-noise ratio. Out-of-frame TCR alpha sequences shared between twins showed an excess of low generation-probability sequences compared with coincidental sharing between unrelated individuals. Recombination models systematically underestimated out-of-frame TCR alpha sharing in monozygotic twins but agreed with sharing between unrelated individuals. Abundant cord blood beta clonotypes carried fewer insertions; young adult naive repertoires showed a weaker similar trend, while memory repertoires showed none. Invariant T cells such as MAIT and iNKT could partly confound zero-insertion analyses, although diverse VJ usage argued against such confounding for most clonotypes. Conclusions relied on cross-sectional statistical analysis, since the same donors could not be followed over many years.

Only healthy Caucasian donors were included. Three pairs of female monozygotic twins, all aged about 18 to 29 years, made up the twin cohort. Positive isolation kits from Invitrogen were used to isolate the CD4+ and CD8+ T cell populations. The library was built by means of 5' RACE. For sequencing, an Illumina HiSeq 2000 was employed. Template switching introduced a universal primer binding site; the final cDNA contained a unique molecular identifier, enabling accurate counting of TCR cDNA molecules. First-strand cDNA for TCR alpha and beta chains was synthesized from specific primers in the conserved constant-segment region. To control for contamination, each cDNA library was double barcoded with a SMART-Mk sample barcode plus Illumina barcodes. TruSeq adapter sequences and Illumina sample barcodes were added in two successive PCR steps. TCR alpha and beta cDNA libraries were sequenced on the Illumina HiSeq platform with custom primers. From the authors' description of their analysis: Raw reads were processed with MiGEC to extract unique molecular identifiers, and MiXCR was used to determine CDR3 positions. For each individual, recombination models were inferred using an EM algorithm with the repgenHMM and IGoR tools. The analysis of shared clonotypes was done with the tcR package in R, with sharing normalized by the product of cloneset sizes. To study raw recombination without the effects of thymic and clonal selection, out-of-frame nonproductive sequences were analyzed. TCRdb reprocessed the public reads (quality trimming at Q25 with fastp, clone calling with MiXCR) and kept in-frame beta chains. Merged by CDR3 protein, the rows form single entries marked with the most common genes and DNA. In this record, the V and J calls reflect TCRdb's handling and not the investigators' own analysis. Here the sample has a few hundred thousand distinct CDR3 sequences; 13% to 15% occur a single time. Less than 0.5% of the sample belongs to the ten largest clones.

For CDR1 and CDR2, the germline V gene lists SGHRS and YFSETQ. CDR3 length: 15 amino acids, cysteine to phenylalanine. Just the 45-base CDR3 DNA is kept, in frame starting at base 1. Clipping removes 2 bases from V and 5 bases from J, with 7 as the unmatched junction base count. This clonotype was found a few times. What antigen it recognizes has not been identified. Base qualities are not at hand, and no much larger clone is one base apart. The same specimen was also included in a second study, on yellow fever vaccine responses in identical twins. According to the second study: The T cell response to vaccination in identical twins was reported by the authors to appear partly convergent and partly personalized. Focusing on identical twins, the study followed the T cell clones that responded to the vaccine, and did so with precision.

Sequenced: CD4+ T cells sorted from blood. The TCR comes from a woman aged 18-29 years in good health. The rearrangement joined TRBV5-1 to TRBJ2-1, with 7 bases in between that match TRBD2. The sequence in DNA is TGCGCCAGCAGCTTTCGGAGGACTAGTAACAATGAGCAGTTCTTC. Translated, it reads CASSFRRTSNNEQFF.